This is a list of T cell receptor beta chains from one sample in a study of T cell repertoires in ileal Crohn's disease. Method: immunoSEQ multiplex PCR; TCRdb's copy keeps in-frame clones and lacks some. The sample yields 9,000 to 13,000 clones, more than 80% seen once. The sequenced sample was ileal tissue. The receptors come from an adult with Crohn's disease. The CDR3 runs from the conserved cysteine through the conserved F or W. Each record gives: D gene, clone size, CDR3 length, J gene, V gene, CDR3 DNA, CDR3 protein. The D gene is left open where the match is weak. A row's size may be missing; if present it is once, few, many or a size class.

NA	NA	15	TRBJ1-1	TRBV7-4	TGTGCCAGCAGCTTAGTCAGGCATCGGAACACTGAAGCTTTCTTT	CASSLVRHRNTEAFF
NA	NA	10	TRBJ1-1	TRBV29-1	TGCAGCTCCCTCGACACTGAAGCTTTCTTT	CSSLDTEAFF
TRBD2	NA	11	TRBJ2-7	TRBV30	TGTGCCTGGAGTTGGGAGGGCCTGCAGTACTTC	CAWSWEGLQYF
TRBD2	NA	18	TRBJ2-7	TRBV2	TGTGCCAGCAGAGCGAGCCTAGCGGGAGGCCGGAGCTCCTACGAGCAGTACTTC	CASRASLAGGRSSYEQYF
TRBD1	NA	15	TRBJ1-2	TRBV18	TGTGCCAGCTCACCACAAGGACAGGGGTCCTATGGCTACACCTTC	CASSPQGQGSYGYTF
NA	NA	14	TRBJ2-1	TRBV7-3	TGTGCCAGCAGCTTAGGGGCCGACTACAATGAGCAGTTCTTC	CASSLGADYNEQFF
NA	NA	14	TRBJ1-4	TRBV4-2	TGTGCCAGCAGCGGGGCAGCAACTAATGAAAAACTGTTTTTT	CASSGAATNEKLFF
NA	NA	12	TRBJ2-1	TRBV5-5	TGTGCCAGCAGCTTGCACGGAGATGAGCAGTTCTTC	CASSLHGDEQFF
NA	NA	16	TRBJ1-5	TRBV19	TGTGCCAGTTTGGCCCGTAGCATCATTAGCAATCAGCCCCAGCATTTT	CASLARSIISNQPQHF
NA	large	15	TRBJ1-2	TRBV28	TGTGCCAGCACCCTACGGTGGAGCCTTACTAGGGGCTACACCTTC	CASTLRWSLTRGYTF
NA	NA	16	TRBJ2-7	TRBV7-9	TGTGCCAGCAGCCTATCGCCGGGACAAGAAGCCTACGAGCAGTACTTC	CASSLSPGQEAYEQYF
TRBD1	once	14	TRBJ1-5	TRBV29-1	TGCAGCGTTGGACAGGGGGCTAGCAATCAGCCCCAGCATTTT	CSVGQGASNQPQHF
TRBD1	NA	15	TRBJ2-1	TRBV9	TGTGCCAGCAGCGTAGTCCGGCAGGGGGCTGGTGAGCAGTTCTTC	CASSVVRQGAGEQFF
TRBD1	NA	13	TRBJ2-5	TRBV29-1	TGCAGCGCTGTAGGGACAGGGGAAGAGACCCAGTACTTC	CSAVGTGEETQYF
NA	NA	12	TRBJ2-5	TRBV6-6	TGCGTTACTAGCCGGGGTCGAGAGACCCAGTACTTC	CVTSRGRETQYF
TRBD1	NA	16	TRBJ2-7	TRBV9	TGTGCCAGCAGCAGACTCGGGACAGGTGTTTCCTACGAGCAGTACTTC	CASSRLGTGVSYEQYF
NA	NA	16	TRBJ1-1	TRBV6-5	TGTGCCAGCAGTTATGGCGGGGGGGGACCGAACACTGAAGCTTTCTTT	CASSYGGGGPNTEAFF
NA	NA	13	TRBJ2-3	TRBV5-6	TGTGCCAGCAGCTACGATAGTGAGTCGGCGCAGTATTTT	CASSYDSESAQYF
NA	NA	15	TRBJ1-1	TRBV7-9	TGTGCCAGCAGCTCCAGGGGAGCGTTGAACACTGAAGCTTTCTTT	CASSSRGALNTEAFF
NA	NA	17	TRBJ2-3	TRBV7-8	TGTGCCAGCAACCAACGTTGGGAGGGGGGTCTCACAGATACGCAGTATTTT	CASNQRWEGGLTDTQYF
NA	once	12	TRBJ2-7	TRBV27	TGTGACCCGAGGCGGGTTCTCTACGAGCAGTACTTC	CDPRRVLYEQYF
NA	NA	16	TRBJ2-3	TRBV19	TGTGCCAGTAGTATGGTCCGAGGAACTAGCACAGATACGCAGTATTTT	CASSMVRGTSTDTQYF
TRBD1	NA	14	TRBJ1-2	TRBV28	TGTGCCAGCAGCATACCGGGACAGGGGTTCGGCTACACCTTC	CASSIPGQGFGYTF
NA	few	14	TRBJ2-2	TRBV2	TGTGCCAGCGAAGGCCTCATAGCGTCCGGGGAGCTGTTTTTT	CASEGLIASGELFF
NA	NA	14	TRBJ2-1	TRBV5-6	TGTGCCAGCAGCTTGGGACTAGGGCCTAATGAGCAGTTCTTC	CASSLGLGPNEQFF
NA	NA	11	TRBJ2-7	TRBV5-1	TGCGCCAGCAGCGCTCACAACGAGCAGTACTTC	CASSAHNEQYF
NA	NA	15	TRBJ1-2	TRBV4-1	TGCGCCAGCAGCCAATTTGCAGGCCTTAACTATGGCTACACCTTC	CASSQFAGLNYGYTF